This T cell receptor (beta chain) was profiled in a study of graft-versus-host responses after intestinal transplantation (dated by TCRdb to about 2021). Background for the entire study: Recipients received multivisceral, liver-intestinal, or isolated intestinal transplants. Every recipient was given anti-thymocyte globulin induction, followed by 3 to 4 years of maintenance tacrolimus and steroids. After intestinal transplantation, graft-versus-host and host-versus-graft alloreactive T cell clones were followed in the graft, circulation and bone marrow using bulk TCR-beta CDR3 sequencing. Alloreactive clones were identified by sequencing pre-transplant mixed lymphocyte reaction products and comparing them with unstimulated pre-transplant donor and recipient T cells. The cohort enrolled 20 to 30 intestinal transplant recipients including one retransplant, and a few patients lacking pretransplant specimens were excluded. A peak of at least 4% donor T cells among recipient peripheral blood mononuclear cells was the definition used for donor T cell macrochimerism. Rather than going through the commercial service, samples from three later patients were sequenced in-house on an Illumina MiSeq and processed with MiXCR.

The library was obtained by the immunoSEQ multiplex PCR assay. For most patients, genomic DNA was isolated with the Qiagen DNeasy Blood and Tissue Kit and shipped frozen to Adaptive Biotechnologies for TCR sequencing. For most patients, genomic DNA was subjected to high-throughput TCR-beta CDR3 sequencing by Adaptive Biotechnologies. The authors' pipeline ran thus. Adaptive's ImmunoSEQ software was the source of the TCR sequencing data for roughly 19 patients, while a few other patients were processed with MiXCR and VDJtools. CD4 versus CD8 sorting errors were corrected by removing sequences found in both subsets at a frequency ratio below 5:1. Because the origin of CDR3 nucleotide sequences shared between donor and recipient could not be assigned, those sequences were removed. To count as alloreactive, a clone needed at least 2-fold expansion over unstimulated cells and a minimum CFSE-low frequency of 0.002% (template counts) or 0.001% (read counts). Clones detected in sequenced pre-transplant spleen, lymph node, or MLR CFSE-low populations of the donor or recipient were defined as mappable. Cumulative frequency of alloreactive clones was calculated as a percentage of all sequences weighted by copy number. The immuneACCESS repertoire file appears here via TCRdb, limited to in-frame rearrangements. These files lack a portion of the clones; in checked studies, under half of the deficit traces to unresolved V genes, and the cause of the others is not known. V, J and clone size are those of that table, while D and trimming were read from the DNA. The sample table lists around 100,000 clones, roughly nine tenths of them with a count of one. In total, the top ten clones hold over 0.75% of the sample.

The time point label on this specimen signifies: cells obtained before transplantation from donor or recipient. CD3+CD4+ and CD3+CD8+ populations were FACS-sorted from unstimulated pre-transplant donor and recipient cells taken from spleen or lymph nodes. Results and caveats for the whole study, not just this receptor: The conclusions were limited by the relatively low number and heterogeneity of the intestinal transplant patients. GvH clones were detected in recipient bone marrow, and some of these GvH clones were observed earlier in ileal mucosa or blood, consistent with an intestinal mucosal origin. Early after transplant, peak levels of circulating GvH clones were found to be associated with declines in HvG clones. In patients with donor T cell macrochimerism, the allografts had high GvH to HvG T cell clonal ratios.

CDR1 and CDR2, looked up from the germline V gene, are LGHNA and YNFKEQ. Trimming removed 2 bases from V and 0 bases from J, leaving 8 bases between the germline ends. The CDR3 runs 15 amino acids, cysteine and phenylalanine included. Solely the CDR3 DNA is kept, with 45 bases framed from the first base. On this clone: Which antigen it targets is not known. There are no base qualities to consult, and no much larger clone falls within one base.

Recombination joined TRBV4-2 with TRBJ2-1; the D gene cannot be named for sure. The sample in question was unstimulated CD4+ T cells sorted from spleen or lymph node cells, obtained before transplant. The clonotype was recovered from a human donor who was the organ donor for an intestinal transplant. The sequence in DNA is TGTGCCAGCAGCCAACTAGGCTTCTCCTACAATGAGCAGTTCTTC. It is translated as CASSQLGFSYNEQFF.